These 15 T cell receptor beta chains came from one sample sequenced in a study of shared clonotypes between healthy human individuals. TCRdb's table, derived via immunoSEQ multiplex PCR, lists solely in-frame clones and lacks some. The table has roughly 650,000 clones, around 97% seen once. The sequenced material came from naive CD4+ T cells sorted from blood. Subset specified: CD45RA+ positively selected. The receptors shown here come from a woman aged 25 to 39 in good health.

The chain uses TRBV7-9 and TRBJ1-1; D uncertain. CDR3 length equals 13 residues. V was cut by 5 bases and J by 5 bases, with 12 bases left in between. Germline assignment: CDR1 SEHNR and CDR2 FQNEAQ (reference sequence). CDR3 sequence (DNA): TGTGCCAGCAGCCCTCCCTCCCTAACTGAAGCTTTCTTT. It encodes CASSPPSLTEAFF.

The CDR3: CASRTLGSGYGYTF. In nucleotides, the CDR3 is TGTGCCAGTAGAACACTGGGGTCGGGCTATGGCTACACCTTC. The chain is built from TRBV19 and TRBJ1-2, with D unresolved. The CDR3 has 14 amino acids. Germline-derived CDR1 and CDR2 are LNHDA and SQIVND (reference sequence). V was trimmed by 6 bases and J by 4 bases, leaving 15 bases between them.

The genes are TRBV7-9 and TRBJ1-4; 8 bases line up with TRBD1. Trimming cost V 5 bases and J 8 bases; bases outside gene matches: 13. CDR3 length: 16 residues. Germline CDR1 is SEHNR and CDR2 is FQNEAQ (reference sequence). CDR3 DNA sequence: TGTGCCAGCAGCCTTGCCCAGGGGGCGCTGGGGGAAAAACTGTTTTTT. Its translation is CASSLAQGALGEKLFF.

The CDR3: CASSQGTEETQYF. DNA of the CDR3: TGCGCCAGTTCCCAAGGAACTGAAGAGACCCAGTACTTC. The V gene is TRBV5-1, the J gene TRBJ2-5; D remains unclear. Germline values: CDR1 SGHRS, CDR2 YFSETQ. V shed 8 bases and J shed 3 bases, with 14 bases lying between them. The CDR3 length is 13 residues.

In this sample, this clone turned up once. V gene TRBV7-9 combines with J gene TRBJ1-4; D remains unclear. CDR1 and CDR2 from the germline V gene are SEHNR and FQNEAQ (reference sequence). CDR3 size: 15 residues. The V and J ends lost 6 bases and 7 bases respectively, with 18 bases between them. CDR3 residues: CASSPGSFAGEKLFF. The CDR3 DNA sequence: TGTGCCAGCAGTCCCGGGTCCTTCGCAGGTGAAAAACTGTTTTTT.

The chain links TRBV19 to TRBJ1-1; 10 nucleotides line up with TRBD1. The V gene's germline CDR1 is LNHDA and CDR2 SQIVND (reference sequence). Losses at the gene ends were 3 bases for V and 3 bases for J; bases not matched to a gene: 4. CDR3 length equals 15 residues. The CDR3 nucleotides read TGTGCCAGTAGTATCGCGGGACAGGGGTACACTGAAGCTTTCTTT. Encoded protein: CASSIAGQGYTEAFF.

This clone was seen a handful of times. The rearrangement joins TRBV28 to TRBJ2-7; maybe TRBD2 (7 bases). CDR3 length: 12 amino acids. Trimming cost V 7 bases and J 5 bases, with 12 bases left between them. Looked up from germline, CDR1 is MDHEN and CDR2 is SYDVKM. CDR3 amino acids: CASNTGGHEQYF. In DNA, the CDR3 is TGTGCCAGCAACACGGGGGGCCACGAGCAGTACTTC.

The genes are TRBV11-2 and TRBJ2-6; D gene uncertain. This CDR3 contains 12 residues. The V gene's germline CDR1 is SGHAT and CDR2 FQNNGV. Trimming pared 5 bases from V and 17 bases from J, leaving 16 bases between. CDR3 residues: CASSRQGSRLTF. The CDR3 DNA is TGTGCCAGCAGCCGCCAAGGTTCCCGCTTGACTTTC.

The V gene is TRBV4-1, the J gene TRBJ2-3; TRBD2 agrees at 11 bases. The CDR3 is made up of 18 amino acids. Trimming at V came to 6 bases and at J to 0 bases, leaving 11 bases not matched to a gene. CDR1 is MGHRA, CDR2 YSYEKL, per germline. The CDR3 nucleotides are TGCGCCAGCAGAAAAAGGACTAGCGGGTCACCTAGCACAGATACGCAGTATTTT. It codes for CASRKRTSGSPSTDTQYF.

The chain links TRBV6-6 to TRBJ2-7; possibly TRBD1 for D (6 bases). Germline loops: CDR1 MNHNY, CDR2 SVGAGI (reference sequence). The CDR3 is 14 residues long. Trimming took 5 bases from V and 0 from J, leaving 11 bases between them. The CDR3 region has the DNA TGTGCCAGCAGTGGACAGTCAAGCTCCTACGAGCAGTACTTC. It yields the protein CASSGQSSSYEQYF.

A word on this clone: Other nucleotide sequences from this sample produce the same CDR3. The V and J genes are TRBV5-1 and TRBJ2-5; no firm D call. This CDR3 comprises 11 residues. CDR1 is SGHRS and CDR2 is YFSETQ in the germline V gene. V was trimmed by 5 bases and J by 2 bases, leaving 4 bases between them. The CDR3 sequence: CASSRQETQYF. The CDR3 DNA follows: TGCGCCAGCAGTCGGCAAGAGACCCAGTACTTC.

The chain combines TRBV20-1 with TRBJ2-3; D might be TRBD2 (5 bases). The CDR3 consists of 10 residues. Per germline, CDR1 DFQATT and CDR2 SNEGSKA (reference sequence). The ends were cut back, 8 bases at V and 5 bases at J, with 8 bases in the middle. Here the CDR3 reads CSIEGDTQYF. In DNA form, the CDR3 reads TGCAGTATAGAGGGAGATACGCAGTATTTT.

This clone was seen a single time. The chain has TRBV2 and TRBJ1-5; 7 nucleotides match TRBD1. The length of the CDR3 is 13 residues. Germline CDR1 and CDR2: SNHLY and FYNNEI. V was clipped by 3 bases and J by 15 bases; unmatched bases: 11. CDR3 amino acids: CASSEVWDSLRHF. For the CDR3, the DNA is TGTGCCAGCAGTGAGGTCTGGGACAGCCTTCGGCATTTT. Looking up the rest from reference TRBV2 and TRBJ1-5 gives the full variable domain: EPEVTQTPSHQVTQMGQEVILRCVPISNHLYFYWYRQILGQKVEFLVSFYNNEISEKSEIFDDQFSVERPDGSNFTLKIRSTKLEDSAMYFCASSEVWDSLRHFGDGTRLSIL.

The chain couples TRBV15 to TRBJ1-2, with D unclear. This CDR3 is built from 17 residues. Germline CDR1 and CDR2: LNHNV and YYDKDF (reference sequence). Trimming took off 2 bases at V and 0 bases at J, with 16 bases between the two ends. CDR3 protein: CATSRFSGDTSNYGYTF. The CDR3, as DNA: TGTGCCACCAGCAGATTCTCCGGCGACACATCTAACTATGGCTACACCTTC. The full variable domain, its missing parts supplied by reference TRBV15 and TRBJ1-2, is DAMVIQNPRYQVTQFGKPVTLSCSQTLNHNVMYWYQQKSSQAPKLLFHYYDKDFNNEADTPDNFQSRRPNTSFCFLDIRSPGLGDTAMYLCATSRFSGDTSNYGYTFGSGTRLTVV.

The chain combines TRBV27 with TRBJ2-1; D possibly corresponds to TRBD2 (5 bases). Trimming stripped 7 bases from V and 9 bases from J, with 16 bases between. Germline V gives CDR1 MNHEY, CDR2 SMNVEV (reference sequence). The CDR3 has 13 residues. The CDR3 protein is CASTPRGTREQFF. DNA of the CDR3: TGTGCCAGCACCCCCCGGGGTACGCGTGAGCAGTTCTTC.